Listed below are T cell receptor beta chains from one sample, sequenced in a study of metastatic and nonmetastatic thyroid tumors. MiXCR was used by TCRdb to re-call the PCR reads. The data hold about 20,000 clones, with less than 30% observed a single time. The specimen was tumor tissue. These receptors were taken from a male donor with papillary thyroid cancer or a benign thyroid nodule (not recorded which). Some clones in this sample may be carry-over from other donors' samples. The CDR3 runs from the conserved cysteine through the conserved F or W. A D gene is named only where the DNA matches it firmly. Only some rows state a clone size, as once, few, many or a class for expanded clones.

clone_size	d_call	v_call	j_call	cdr3_nt	cdr3_aa
NA	NA	TRBV11-2	TRBJ2-2	TGTGCCAGCAGCTACTCCCTGGTAGTGGGAACCGGGGAGCTGTTTTTT	CASSYSLVVGTGELFF
NA	NA	TRBV6-2/TRBV6-3	TRBJ2-2	TGTGCCAGCAGTTACGTTACGGGAGTCGGGGAGCTGTTTTTT	CASSYVTGVGELFF
NA	TRBD1	TRBV3-1	TRBJ2-7	TGTGCCAGCACCACCGGGACAGGACGCGAGCAGTACTTC	CASTTGTGREQYF
NA	NA	TRBV2	TRBJ1-5	TGTGCCAGCAGTGACCAGGGCTATAGCAATCAGCCCCAGCATTTT	CASSDQGYSNQPQHF
many	TRBD2	TRBV10-3	TRBJ2-3	TGTGCCATCAGTGCCACGGGCTCTAGCGGAGATACGCAGTATTTT	CAISATGSSGDTQYF
many	TRBD1	TRBV4-2	TRBJ1-2	TGTGCCAGCAGCCAGGCTACAGGGGAGGGCGGCTATGGCTACACCTTC	CASSQATGEGGYGYTF
NA	NA	TRBV12-3/TRBV12-4	TRBJ2-1	TGTGCCAGCAGTTTTAAGCCAGGAAGCGGAACTAGCCGATTCAATGAGCAGTTCTTC	CASSFKPGSGTSRFNEQFF
NA	TRBD1	TRBV12-3/TRBV12-4	TRBJ1-5	TGTGCCAGCAGTTTATCATTCGGACAGGGGGATCATCAGCCCCAGCATTTT	CASSLSFGQGDHQPQHF
many	NA	TRBV7-2	TRBJ2-5	TGTGCCAGCAGCCCAGGGGGGCAAGAGACCCAGTACTTC	CASSPGGQETQYF
NA	NA	TRBV5-6	TRBJ1-2	TGTTCCAGCAGCTTGGAGTCGCAGGGTAGGATAGATGGCTACACCTTC	CSSSLESQGRIDGYTF
NA	NA	TRBV5-5	TRBJ2-7	TGTGCCAGCAGCTTGGAAGTCGAGCAGTACTTC	CASSLEVEQYF
many	NA	TRBV7-2	TRBJ2-3	TGTGCCAGCAGCTTCCCGGGAAGGGGCGCAGATACGCAGTATTTT	CASSFPGRGADTQYF
NA	NA	TRBV29-1	TRBJ1-1	TGCAGCGGGGGGGGGGACACTGAAGCTTTCTTT	CSGGGDTEAFF
medium-sized	NA	TRBV27	TRBJ2-3	TGTGCCAGCAGTTTAGGGTTCACAGATACGCAGTATTTT	CASSLGFTDTQYF
many	NA	TRBV4-1	TRBJ1-5	TGCGCCAGCAGCCTAATGGAGGTGGATCAGCCCCAGCATTTT	CASSLMEVDQPQHF
medium-sized	TRBD1	TRBV11-2	TRBJ1-4	TGTGCCAGCAGCTTACAGGGGGCGGTTGGCCTGGGAACTAATGAAAAACTGTTTTTT	CASSLQGAVGLGTNEKLFF
NA	TRBD2	TRBV4-2	TRBJ2-3	TGTTCCAGCGGGAGCACATATACGCAGTATTTT	CSSGSTYTQYF
NA	NA	TRBV6-2/TRBV6-3	TRBJ2-2	TGTGCCAGCAGTTACCCACAGGTTGGGGAGCTGTTTTTT	CASSYPQVGELFF
NA	NA	TRBV5-1	TRBJ1-1	TGCGCCAGCAGCCCCACGATAGGAGCTGAAGCTTTCTTT	CASSPTIGAEAFF
few	NA	TRBV27	TRBJ2-2	TGTGCCACCCGCCTGGGGGGCGGGAACACCGGGGAGCTGTTTTTT	CATRLGGGNTGELFF
medium-sized	NA	TRBV12-3/TRBV12-4	TRBJ1-5	TGTGCCAGCAGTTTCGCCCAGGAGAATCAGCCCCAGCATTTT	CASSFAQENQPQHF
few	NA	TRBV6-1	TRBJ2-2	TGTGCCAGCAGTCCGGGACGTCTAAACACCGGGGAGCTGTTTTTT	CASSPGRLNTGELFF
few	NA	TRBV7-6	TRBJ2-7	TGTGCCAGCGGAGACAGGAGCTACGAGCAGTACTTC	CASGDRSYEQYF
NA	TRBD1	TRBV12-3/TRBV12-4	TRBJ1-2	TGTGCCAGCACCCGGACAGGGAAAGGCTATGGCTACACCTTC	CASTRTGKGYGYTF
once	NA	TRBV20-1	TRBJ2-7	TGCAGTGCTAGAGATCAAGGGACTTCCTACGAGCAGTACTTC	CSARDQGTSYEQYF
many	NA	TRBV18	TRBJ2-5	TGTGCCAGCTCACCACCGGGGGCAGCCCAAGAGACCCAGTACTTC	CASSPPGAAQETQYF
NA	NA	TRBV28	TRBJ2-5	TGTGCCAGCAGATGGGCCCCCGAGGGAGAGACCCAGTACTTC	CASRWAPEGETQYF
NA	NA	TRBV20-1	TRBJ2-7	TGCAGTGCTAGCCCGAGGGGGGCATACGAGCAGTACTTC	CSASPRGAYEQYF
many	TRBD1	TRBV28	TRBJ1-1	TGTGCCAGCAGACCCGGACAGGGTGGCACTGAAGCTTTCTTT	CASRPGQGGTEAFF
NA	TRBD2	TRBV29-1	TRBJ2-1	TGCAGCATTTTCGGGCGGGAGGTCTACAATGAGCAGTTCTTC	CSIFGREVYNEQFF
medium-sized	NA	TRBV9	TRBJ1-3	TGTGCCAGCGAAGGGGGAGCTGGAAACACCATATATTTT	CASEGGAGNTIYF
few	NA	TRBV5-1	TRBJ2-7	TGCGCCAGCAGCTTGGGTGCAGAGACGTACGAGCAGTACTTC	CASSLGAETYEQYF
NA	NA	TRBV27	TRBJ1-2	TGTGCCACGGGGTCAGGGTTAGGTGGCTACACCTTC	CATGSGLGGYTF
few	NA	TRBV6-1	TRBJ2-1	TGTGCCAGCAGAATTTCGACAGGTCCAGACAATGAGCAGTTCTTC	CASRISTGPDNEQFF
many	TRBD2	TRBV9	TRBJ2-2	TGTGCCAGCAGCTCGCGGGGGGGAGAGACCGGGGAGCTGTTTTTT	CASSSRGGETGELFF
many	NA	TRBV9	TRBJ1-1	TGTGCCAGCAGCCTTTCCCCGGGACCCCCGAACACTGAAGCTTTCTTT	CASSLSPGPPNTEAFF